This is a list of T cell receptor beta chains from one sample in a study of vaccination and CD4 T cells after COVID-19. TCRdb analysed the PCR reads with MiXCR anew, one entry per CDR3 protein. Counted here are about 20,000 distinct CDR3 sequences, approximately 50% occurring once; the ten biggest clones make up over 8.5%. The antigens these receptors bind are not known. Sequencing was performed on CD4+ T cells from blood, cultured in vitro. The receptors come from a human donor who had recovered from COVID-19. Both conserved end residues are part of each CDR3. A D gene is named only where the DNA matches it firmly. The listing skips clone size in some rows; elsewhere it reads once, few, many or a size class.

d_call	v_call	j_call	clone_size	cdr3_nt	cdr3_aa
TRBD1	TRBV30	TRBJ2-7	NA	TGTGCCTGTGGACAGGGCCGCTCCTACGAGCAGTACTTC	CACGQGRSYEQYF
NA	TRBV7-9	TRBJ2-3	medium-sized	TGTGCCAGCAGCACCTATGGGGCCCTCCTAATGGATACGCAGTATTTT	CASSTYGALLMDTQYF
TRBD1	TRBV7-3	TRBJ1-2	NA	TGTGCCAGCAGCTTAACCTCCCCCCCCGGGACAGGGAATGGCTACACCTTC	CASSLTSPPGTGNGYTF
TRBD1	TRBV6-4	TRBJ1-5	few	TGTGCCAGCAGTGAGGGACAGGGAAGTCAGCCCCAGCATTTT	CASSEGQGSQPQHF
NA	TRBV7-2	TRBJ1-2	few	TGTGCCAGCAGCTTGGCGGTAAACTATGGCTACACCTTC	CASSLAVNYGYTF
NA	TRBV6-1	TRBJ2-6	NA	TGTGCCACCAGCGAGACAGTCTCTGGGGCCAACGTCCTGACTTTC	CATSETVSGANVLTF
TRBD2	TRBV7-6	TRBJ2-3	NA	TGTGCCAGCAGCTCAAGCCCCCTAGCTGCCGGGGGGGATACGCAGTATTTT	CASSSSPLAAGGDTQYF
TRBD1	TRBV6-2/TRBV6-3	TRBJ2-1	few	TGTGCCAGCAGCGATCCGGGACAGAGGAATGAGCAGTTCTTC	CASSDPGQRNEQFF
NA	TRBV10-3	TRBJ2-7	NA	TGTGCCATCAGTGAAATGGGCGAGCAGTACTTC	CAISEMGEQYF
NA	TRBV27	TRBJ2-7	NA	TGTGCCAGCAGTTTGGCGGGACACCTCTCCTACGAGCAGTACTTC	CASSLAGHLSYEQYF
NA	TRBV6-1	TRBJ1-2	few	TGTGCCAGCAGTCCGGGACTGGATAACTATGGCTACACCTTC	CASSPGLDNYGYTF
NA	TRBV5-4	TRBJ2-5	NA	TGTGCCAGCAGCTTTATCGGAGGGGCGGAGACCCAGTACTTC	CASSFIGGAETQYF
NA	TRBV4-1	TRBJ1-2	NA	TGCGCCAGCAGCCATTCGGCACTACAGGGTGACTATGGCTACACCTTC	CASSHSALQGDYGYTF
NA	TRBV3-1	TRBJ2-6	few	TGTGCCAGCAGCCAAGATAGGGTCGGCTTCGCTGGGGCCAACGTCCTGACTTTC	CASSQDRVGFAGANVLTF
TRBD2	TRBV7-8	TRBJ2-3	NA	TGTGCCAGCAGCTTAGCCGGGCGGGAGGGTACGCAGTATTTT	CASSLAGREGTQYF
TRBD1	TRBV6-1	TRBJ1-2	few	TGTGCCAGCAGTCGGTATGCGAACAGGGGAGACTATGGCTACACCTTC	CASSRYANRGDYGYTF
TRBD1	TRBV19	TRBJ1-2	few	TGTGCCAGTAGTATGGGTCCCCCCGGGACAGGGAACGGCTACACCTTC	CASSMGPPGTGNGYTF
TRBD2	TRBV7-2	TRBJ2-1	few	TGTGCCAGCAGCCCCCAGGGAGGGAGCTCCTACAATGAGCAGTTCTTC	CASSPQGGSSYNEQFF
NA	TRBV27	TRBJ1-5	NA	TGTGCCAGCAGTTTATCTCTCCAGGCAGGCAATCAGCCCCAGCATTTT	CASSLSLQAGNQPQHF
NA	TRBV6-1	TRBJ2-6	NA	TGTGCCAGCAGTCAATTGGCCTACCCAATCCTCAACGTCCTGACTTTC	CASSQLAYPILNVLTF
TRBD1	TRBV27	TRBJ1-2	few	TGTGCCAGCAGTCCTAGACAGGGGTACTATGGCTACACCTTC	CASSPRQGYYGYTF
NA	TRBV30	TRBJ1-2	few	TGTGCCTGGAGCCCTCGGAACCGACAGTATGGCTACACCTTC	CAWSPRNRQYGYTF
TRBD1	TRBV5-1	TRBJ1-2	NA	TGCGCCAGCAGCTTGGAGGGGGCGGCATACGATGGCTACACCTTC	CASSLEGAAYDGYTF
TRBD1	TRBV7-9	TRBJ2-4	NA	TGTGCCAGCAGCTTAGGGGACAGGGGGACCTTTGTAGCCAAAAACATTCAGTACTTC	CASSLGDRGTFVAKNIQYF
NA	TRBV27	TRBJ1-5	NA	TGTGCCAGCAGTTTATTCTTTAACCCGAATAGCAATCAGCCCCAGCATTTT	CASSLFFNPNSNQPQHF
NA	TRBV6-1	TRBJ2-1	NA	TGTGCCAGCAGTGAAGCGGGGCACAATGAGCAGTTCTTC	CASSEAGHNEQFF
NA	TRBV29-1	TRBJ1-2	NA	TGCAGCGTTGAAGATCTCGGACGGAGGGGCTACACCTTC	CSVEDLGRRGYTF
NA	TRBV30	TRBJ1-5	NA	TGTGCCTGGAGTGTGGGCCAGGGGATGCAGCCCCAGCATTTT	CAWSVGQGMQPQHF